Included here is one TCR beta chain sequence, with context. Antigen: not known. The trim removed 6 bases at V and 9 bases at J, leaving 13 bases unmatched. The CDR3 extends over 17 amino acids. Germline V CDR1 and CDR2: MDHEN, SYDVKM. The data were obtained in a study of cytomegalovirus exposure and HLA in healthy donors. The overall study: Previous work identified 95 million to 140 million unique TCR beta sequences from roughly 180 million T cells. In an early release, HLA-typed donors contributed about 80 million unique TCR sequences. General study points: Under in vitro conditions, a few CMV-associated chains were confirmed as specific for CMV antigens. In a later analysis, DRB1 alleles had the most associated TCRs; HLA-C alleles the fewest.

This PCR relied on a set of 60 Vbeta primers and 13 Jbeta primers. The assay was immunoSEQ multiplex PCR, and TCRdb's table has in-frame clones only and misses some. Here the sample spans about 150,000 clones, 80% being singletons. Input material: PBMCs. The rearrangement links TRBV28 to TRBJ2-1; 14 bases are shared with TRBD2. The clonotype comes from a man under 40 in good health and CMV-seronegative. The CDR3 loop is CASSPGLAGDLGFEQFF. For the CDR3, the DNA is TGTGCCAGCAGCCCGGGACTAGCGGGAGATTTGGGCTTTGAGCAGTTCTTC.